Listed below are T cell receptor beta chains from one sample, sequenced in a study of shared clonotypes between healthy human individuals. Some clones are missing from TCRdb's copy, which holds only in-frame ones; the method was immunoSEQ multiplex PCR. The sample has about 490,000 clones; over 70% are singletons. Sequencing input: PBMCs. The receptors originated from a woman in her forties in good health. Some clones in this sample may be carry-over from other donors' samples. Both conserved end residues are part of each CDR3. Fields, in order: clone size, D gene, V gene, J gene, CDR3 DNA, CDR3 protein. A D gene is named only where the DNA matches it firmly. The size field is filled for only some rows; it gives once, few, many or a size class.

abundance: few; d_gene: TRBD2; v_gene: TRBV4-2; j_gene: TRBJ2-3; CDR3nt: TGTGCCAGCAGCCAGACCAAAACGGGACTAGCCCCAGATACGCAGTATTTT; CDR3aa: CASSQTKTGLAPDTQYF
abundance: NA; d_gene: TRBD2; v_gene: TRBV6-5; j_gene: TRBJ2-5; CDR3nt: TGTGCCAGCAGCCGTATAGCGGGAGTCGAGACCCAGTACTTC; CDR3aa: CASSRIAGVETQYF
abundance: many; d_gene: NA; v_gene: TRBV6-5; j_gene: TRBJ1-2; CDR3nt: TGTGCCAGCAGTAAAGACGCGTACTATGGCTACACCTTC; CDR3aa: CASSKDAYYGYTF
abundance: NA; d_gene: TRBD1; v_gene: TRBV7-2; j_gene: TRBJ1-1; CDR3nt: TGTGCCAGCAGCCGTACAGGGGGGAACACTGAAGCTTTCTTT; CDR3aa: CASSRTGGNTEAFF
abundance: NA; d_gene: TRBD2; v_gene: TRBV15; j_gene: TRBJ2-7; CDR3nt: TGTGCCACCAGCCCCGGGAGGGAAAACGAGCAGTACTTC; CDR3aa: CATSPGRENEQYF
abundance: NA; d_gene: NA; v_gene: TRBV7-9; j_gene: TRBJ2-7; CDR3nt: TGTGCCAGCAGCTTAGCGAGGCGACTAGTCGCACACGAGCAGTACTTC; CDR3aa: CASSLARRLVAHEQYF
abundance: NA; d_gene: NA; v_gene: TRBV27; j_gene: TRBJ2-7; CDR3nt: TGTGCCAGCAGTTTATCAGGGAGAAAACTATCCTACGAGCAGTACTTC; CDR3aa: CASSLSGRKLSYEQYF
abundance: NA; d_gene: TRBD2; v_gene: TRBV15; j_gene: TRBJ2-1; CDR3nt: TGTGCCACCAGCAGAGGTTGGTTTCTTGCGGGAGGGTCCTACAATGAGCAGTTCTTC; CDR3aa: CATSRGWFLAGGSYNEQFF
abundance: NA; d_gene: TRBD2; v_gene: TRBV4-1; j_gene: TRBJ2-5; CDR3nt: TGCGCCAGCAGCCTTAGCGGGACCCAAGAGACCCAGTACTTC; CDR3aa: CASSLSGTQETQYF
abundance: NA; d_gene: TRBD1; v_gene: TRBV2; j_gene: TRBJ1-2; CDR3nt: TGTGCCAGCAGTGAAAGGGACAGCCTGGGGGGCTACACCTTC; CDR3aa: CASSERDSLGGYTF
abundance: NA; d_gene: TRBD2; v_gene: TRBV25-1; j_gene: TRBJ2-3; CDR3nt: TGTGCCAGCAGTGAATATAGCGGGAGTCGGACAGATACGCAGTATTTT; CDR3aa: CASSEYSGSRTDTQYF
abundance: NA; d_gene: NA; v_gene: TRBV28; j_gene: TRBJ2-7; CDR3nt: TGTGCCCGCCCGGGCGGGAATAGACCCTGCGAGCAGTACTTC; CDR3aa: CARPGGNRPCEQYF
abundance: NA; d_gene: NA; v_gene: TRBV5-4; j_gene: TRBJ2-1; CDR3nt: TGTGCCAGCAGCTTTGAGACAGTCATCAATGAGCAGTTCTTC; CDR3aa: CASSFETVINEQFF
abundance: NA; d_gene: NA; v_gene: TRBV6-1; j_gene: TRBJ2-5; CDR3nt: TGTGCCAGCAGTGACCTGGGGGGCGCCTTGGGGACCCAGTACTTC; CDR3aa: CASSDLGGALGTQYF
abundance: NA; d_gene: TRBD1; v_gene: TRBV30; j_gene: TRBJ1-1; CDR3nt: TGTGCCTGGAGGCTGGGGGGACAGCTGAGTCGGGGTAACACTGAAGCTTTCTTT; CDR3aa: CAWRLGGQLSRGNTEAFF
abundance: NA; d_gene: NA; v_gene: TRBV29-1; j_gene: TRBJ1-1; CDR3nt: TGCAGCGTTGCCTACGGGGCGTCGAACACTAAAGCTTTCTTT; CDR3aa: CSVAYGASNTKAFF
abundance: NA; d_gene: TRBD1; v_gene: TRBV28; j_gene: TRBJ1-3; CDR3nt: TGTGCCAGCAGCCCGAAACAGGGGTTCGAGGACACCATATATTTT; CDR3aa: CASSPKQGFEDTIYF
abundance: NA; d_gene: NA; v_gene: TRBV10-1; j_gene: TRBJ2-2; CDR3nt: TGCGCCAGCAGTGTGACAGGCACCGGGGAGCTGTTTTTT; CDR3aa: CASSVTGTGELFF
abundance: once; d_gene: TRBD1; v_gene: TRBV19; j_gene: TRBJ2-1; CDR3nt: TGTGCCAGTAGTGTCGGACAGGCCTACAATGAGCAGTTCTTC; CDR3aa: CASSVGQAYNEQFF
abundance: NA; d_gene: TRBD1; v_gene: TRBV30; j_gene: TRBJ2-1; CDR3nt: TGTGCCTGGAGACTGTCAGGGGGCTCCTACAATGAGCAGTTCTTC; CDR3aa: CAWRLSGGSYNEQFF
abundance: NA; d_gene: NA; v_gene: TRBV7-2; j_gene: TRBJ2-7; CDR3nt: TGTGCCAGCAGCTGGGGCGGGTCCTACGAGCAGTACTTC; CDR3aa: CASSWGGSYEQYF
abundance: NA; d_gene: NA; v_gene: TRBV7-2; j_gene: TRBJ1-2; CDR3nt: TGTGCCAGCAGCCGGCCGGCAGGGGCCGATGGCTACACCTTC; CDR3aa: CASSRPAGADGYTF
abundance: NA; d_gene: NA; v_gene: TRBV19; j_gene: TRBJ1-5; CDR3nt: TGTGCCAGTAGTACCGGGACATATAGCAATCAGCCCCAGCATTTT; CDR3aa: CASSTGTYSNQPQHF